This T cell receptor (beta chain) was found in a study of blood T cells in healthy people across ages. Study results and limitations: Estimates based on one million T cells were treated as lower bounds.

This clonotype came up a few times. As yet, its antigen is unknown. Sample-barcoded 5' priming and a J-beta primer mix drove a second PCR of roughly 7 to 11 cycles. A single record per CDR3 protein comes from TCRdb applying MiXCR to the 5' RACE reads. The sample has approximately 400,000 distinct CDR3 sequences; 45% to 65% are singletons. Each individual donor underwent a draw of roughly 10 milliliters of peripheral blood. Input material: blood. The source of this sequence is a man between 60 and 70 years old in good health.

The CDR3 DNA reads as TGTGCCAGCTCACCCTCGGGTATCTATGGCTACACCTTC. Its translation: CASSPSGIYGYTF. V usage is TRBV18 and J usage is TRBJ1-2; D uncertain. V lost 3 bases, J lost 4 bases, and 9 bases lay in between. This CDR3 contains 13 residues. Germline lookup yields CDR1 KGHSH and CDR2 LQKENI.